This entry lists 2 T cell receptor beta chains sequenced from one sample in a study of human T cells and chemical hapten exposure (dated by TCRdb to the early 2020s). Total RNA was extracted from unfractionated whole blood that had been collected in Tempus Blood RNA tubes. Libraries were prepared through 5' RACE. The sequencing machine was an Illumina MiSeq. The public sequencing data were trimmed at Q25 with fastp and processed into clonotypes with MiXCR by TCRdb, which kept only in-frame beta chains. Every distinct CDR3 protein forms one entry, paired with its most common genes and DNA. The sample records 130,000 or so distinct CDR3 sequences, about 4% of which are singletons. The top ten hold about 1.3% of the sample. The receptors derive from a female donor in good health.

This clonotype was observed a few times. The V call is TRBV27, the J call TRBJ1-5; a possible D gene is TRBD1 (5 bases). CDR1 and CDR2 (germline): MNHEY, SMNVEV (reference sequence). This CDR3 is 13 amino acids long. The V and J ends lost 2 bases and 7 bases respectively, with 9 bases between them. As DNA, the CDR3 is TGTGCCAGCAGTTTAATGAGGGGCCAGCCCCAGCATTTT. Encoded protein: CASSLMRGQPQHF.

There are many counts of this clonotype. CDR3 loop: CSADRDFRGPAYEQYF. CDR3 DNA: TGCAGTGCTGACCGGGACTTTCGGGGTCCTGCTTACGAGCAGTACTTC. The chain uses TRBV20-1 and TRBJ2-7; D might be TRBD2 (6 bases). The V gene lost 5 bases and the J gene lost 4 bases, with 24 bases spanning the gap. CDR3 length: 16 residues. CDR1 and CDR2 from the germline V gene are DFQATT and SNEGSKA (reference sequence).